This T cell receptor (beta chain) was retrieved from a study of shared clonotypes between healthy human individuals (TCRdb year 2020). Turning to the overall study: The cohort comprised a couple of women and a few men aged 18 to 49 years. Leukapheresis yielded between about 0.9 and 8.9 billion PBMCs per donor. To estimate repertoire size and how much clonotype sharing occurs between individuals, the study deeply sequenced the blood TCR repertoires of several healthy adults. Libraries were prepared and TCR repertoires were sequenced by different laboratories using diverse techniques, in order to increase sequencing depth and limit assay-specific biases. Per donor, three plates each were used for CD4 naive and CD4 memory, two for CD8 naive, and one for CD8 memory.

Points the paper makes about the study in general: Incomplete sequencing was indicated by rarefaction of sorted-subset datasets, despite the large sequencing depth. Because the study included a small number of donors, the genetic and exposure-history diversity represented was limited. Sampling was limited to blood, and TCR repertoires in tissue likely differ from TCR repertoires in blood. Compared with non-shared clonotypes, clonotypes shared by all four sorted-subset donors had higher generation probabilities. Sharing across four donors was observed for 5% to 6.5% of naive CD4, over 3% of naive CD8, about 2.5% of memory CD4, and about 0.38% of memory CD8 clonotypes. Naive subsets generally had larger estimated clonotype richness than memory subsets. Based on pairwise subsampling, the degree of clonotype sharing among donors was expected to be affected by sequencing depth.

Worth noting for this clone: The specificity of this receptor is unknown. No qualities accompany the bases; no much larger clone lies one base away.

TCR CDR3 regions were amplified from genomic DNA by multiplex PCR using the deep immunoSEQ assay. Extracted genomic DNA from each cell subset was distributed evenly across all wells of several immunoSEQ 96-well plates, and each plate was treated as a replicate. Each replicate PCR for sorted subsets received roughly 200 ng genomic DNA, equal to about 30,000 T cell genomes. Purified libraries were measured with a Qubit 3.0 fluorometer, size-checked on a Bioanalyzer 2100, and measured again with the KAPA Library Quantification kit. Every immunoSEQ 96-well plate was sequenced on a separate single-read 150-cycle Illumina NextSeq 550 flow cell. The original methods were these. Because the immunoSEQ output held only junctional sequences and lacked quality scores, the filtering could not match the filtering applied to full-length reads. To assign V/J genes and CDR3, sequences were annotated using PyIR, a Python wrapper for IgBLAST v1.9, with IMGT germline references. Reads with weak V/J assignments (E-value above 1e-6), missing CDR3, stop codons, out-of-frame junctions, or ambiguous translated residues were removed. V3J clonotypes were defined as sequences sharing the same inferred V gene, J gene, and CDR3 amino acid sequence. To compute the percentage overlap between repertoires, the number of shared unique clonotypes was divided by the size of the smaller repertoire. Richness of each repertoire was evaluated using RTK rarefaction, the Chao1 estimator, and Recon v2.1 estimates of unobserved clonotypes. Generation probabilities were computed with OLGA for all TCRbeta clonotypes obtained by the gDNA method from several donors. TCRdb's version of the immuneACCESS table is confined to in-frame rearrangements and falls short of the full clone set. An unresolved V gene accounts for under half of the shortfall where checked; the remainder is of unknown origin. From that table come the V and J calls and clone size; the DNA was used to work out D and trimming. For this sample the table gives under 1,900,000 clones, of which about 98.5% were detected only once. The ten largest clones take up approximately 0.38% of the sample.

Donors were healthy HIV-negative adults with no recently reported acute infections or vaccinations. Every donor was a Caucasian adult residing in Nashville, Tennessee, USA. CD4+ T cells were enriched through magnetic negative selection, after which naive cells were positively selected on CD45RA and the remaining negative fraction served as the memory subset. Blood was collected by leukapheresis, and PBMCs were isolated by Ficoll-Histopaque density gradient centrifugation and then cryopreserved in liquid nitrogen vapor phase. Purity and quantity of every magnetically sorted T cell population were checked by analytical flow cytometry. From each sorted fraction, genomic DNA was isolated and quantified by UV absorbance on a Nanodrop 2000c. From the cysteine up to the phenylalanine, the CDR3 has a length of 12 residues. Of the read, only the CDR3 DNA is kept; its 36 bases are in frame from base 1. According to the germline V gene, CDR1 reads MGHDK and CDR2 reads SYGVNS.

In this chain, TRBV25-1 is recombined with TRBJ2-7, with 9 bases matching TRBD1. The TCR originated in a man in his thirties or forties in good health. Sequencing was carried out using naive CD4+ T cells sorted from blood. What the cell subset or site label conveys for this sample: CD45RA+ positively selected. This receptor carries the CDR3 CASRDRAYEQYF. The nucleotide sequence reads TGTGCAAGCCGGGACAGGGCCTACGAGCAGTACTTC.